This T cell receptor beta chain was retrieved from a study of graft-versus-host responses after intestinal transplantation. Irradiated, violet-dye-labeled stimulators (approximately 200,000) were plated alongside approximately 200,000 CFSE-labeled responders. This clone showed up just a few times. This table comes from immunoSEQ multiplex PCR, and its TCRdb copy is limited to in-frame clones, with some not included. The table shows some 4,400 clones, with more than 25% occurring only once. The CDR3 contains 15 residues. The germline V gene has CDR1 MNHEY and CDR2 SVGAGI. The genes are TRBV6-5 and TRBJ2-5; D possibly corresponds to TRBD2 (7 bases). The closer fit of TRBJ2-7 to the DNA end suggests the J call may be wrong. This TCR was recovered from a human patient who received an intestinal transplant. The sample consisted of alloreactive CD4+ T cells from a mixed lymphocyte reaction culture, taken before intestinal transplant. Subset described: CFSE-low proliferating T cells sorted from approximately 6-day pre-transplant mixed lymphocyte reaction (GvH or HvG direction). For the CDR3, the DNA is TGTGCCAGCAGTTACCCAACTGGGGGGGCGGGCGAGCAGTACTTC. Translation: CASSYPTGGAGEQYF.